This entry lists 29 T cell receptor beta chains sequenced from one sample in a study of technical replicates of blood from a few donors. Libraries were prepared by immunoSEQ multiplex PCR; TCRdb keeps only in-frame clonotypes and omits some of them. The sample has around 85,000 clones, over 90% seen once. Material for sequencing was T cells isolated from PBMCs. All receptors derive from a human donor in good health.

In its sample, this clone was seen a few times. The CDR3 bases are TGTGCCAGCAGCTTTGGGGGGTCGGTAAACACTGAAGCTTTCTTT. Translation gives CASSFGGSVNTEAFF. J is TRBJ1-1 and V is TRBV7-9; TRBD1 might be the D (5 bases). Germline lookup yields CDR1 SEHNR and CDR2 FQNEAQ (reference sequence). There are 15 residues in the CDR3. V gave up 3 bases and J gave up 2 bases, with 13 bases separating them.

CDR3 protein: CAWSEQINEKLFF. CDR3 in DNA: TGTGCCTGGAGTGAACAGATTAATGAAAAACTGTTTTTT. The rearrangement joins TRBV30 to TRBJ1-4; D uncertain. Germline loops: CDR1 GTSNPN, CDR2 SVGIG (reference sequence). The CDR3 contains 13 residues. V gave up 1 base and J gave up 4 bases, with 7 bases separating them.

This clone appeared once. This chain links TRBV5-1 with TRBJ1-2, with a tentative D call TRBD1 (6 bases). The CDR3 totals 14 residues. The V gene's germline CDR1 is SGHRS and CDR2 YFSETQ. Trimming removed 2 bases from V and 7 bases from J, with 15 bases in between. As DNA, the CDR3 is TGCGCCAGCAGCTTTCAACAACAGGGACCTGGCTACACCTTC. This sequence encodes CASSFQQQGPGYTF.

The rearrangement uses TRBV28 and TRBJ2-5; D perhaps matches TRBD1 (6 bases). The V end lost 6 bases, the J end lost 5 bases, and 10 bases lay between the germline ends. Germline CDR1 reads MDHEN; CDR2 reads SYDVKM. This CDR3 contains 12 residues. The CDR3: CASRQGTETQYF. DNA of the CDR3: TGTGCCAGCAGGCAGGGGACGGAGACCCAGTACTTC.

This chain links TRBV4-2 with TRBJ2-7; the match to TRBD2 covers 7 bases. In germline, CDR1 is LGHNA, CDR2 YNFKEQ. The V gene end was trimmed by 1 base and the J gene end by 4 bases; junction bases not matched to a gene: 7. The CDR3 contains 15 residues. Here the CDR3 DNA reads TGTGCCAGCAGCCAAGGAGTGGGGCGGGAGTACGAGCAGTACTTC. This sequence encodes CASSQGVGREYEQYF.

The chain uses TRBV7-8 and TRBJ1-2; unclear D gene. This CDR3 has 11 residues. Germline loops: CDR1 SGHVS, CDR2 FQNEAQ. Trimming stripped 5 bases from V and 8 bases from J, with 9 bases between. CDR3 in DNA: TGTGCCAGCAGCGTCGGACTGGGCTACACCTTC. It is translated as CASSVGLGYTF.

The chain uses TRBV2 and TRBJ1-1; D call uncertain. The CDR3 runs 13 residues. Germline V gives CDR1 SNHLY, CDR2 FYNNEI. V was shortened by 8 bases and J by 0 bases, with 10 bases between the two germline ends. The CDR3 coding sequence is TGTGCCAGCTTTACAGACGTGAACACTGAAGCTTTCTTT. Residues: CASFTDVNTEAFF.

The chain couples TRBV5-5 to TRBJ1-5; 8 positions match TRBD1. The V and J ends lost 4 bases and 3 bases, in that order; junction bases with no gene match: 6. The CDR3 runs to 15 residues. Germline values: CDR1 SGHKS, CDR2 YYEKEE (reference sequence). The chain's CDR3 is CASSIKTGVNQPQHF. The DNA of the CDR3 is TGTGCCAGCAGCATTAAGACAGGGGTCAATCAGCCCCAGCATTTT.

The V and J genes are TRBV11-3 and TRBJ2-7, with TRBD2 identical over 8 bases. The ends lost 5 bases at V and 3 bases at J; junction bases unmatched: 6. The CDR3 has 14 amino acids. The V gene's germline CDR1 is SGHNT and CDR2 YENEEA. CDR3 in amino acids: CASSVSGGGYEQYF. The CDR3 DNA reads TGTGCCAGCAGCGTCTCGGGGGGGGGCTACGAGCAGTACTTC.

The chain employs TRBV7-9 and TRBJ2-5; 8 bases are shared with TRBD2. The CDR3 loop spans 12 amino acids. Germline V gene lookup returns CDR1 SEHNR and CDR2 FQNEAQ (reference sequence). V lost 11 bases and J lost 13; bases outside the gene matches: 15. CDR3 protein: CAGSGGGSSMYF. The CDR3 DNA is TGTGCCGGGAGCGGGGGCGGGTCAAGCATGTACTTC. Complete variable domain (other parts from reference TRBV7-9 and TRBJ2-5): DTGVSQNPRHKITKRGQNVTFRCDPISEHNRLYWYRQTLGQGPEFLTYFQNEAQLEKSRLLSDRFSAERPKGSFSTLEIQRTEQGDSAMYLCAGSGGGSSMYFGPGTRLLVL.

A single count supports this clone. In the same sample, other DNA sequences code for this CDR3. This rearrangement joins TRBV27 to TRBJ2-3; 10 bases are a match to TRBD2. From germline, CDR1 is MNHEY and CDR2 SMNVEV (reference sequence). The CDR3 contains 15 residues. After removal of 3 bases from V and 0 bases from J, the junction contained 0 bases not matched to a gene. This chain's CDR3 is CASSLTSGSTDTQYF. The CDR3 DNA is TGTGCCAGCAGTTTGACTAGCGGGAGCACAGATACGCAGTATTTT.

The chain combines TRBV5-6 with TRBJ1-1; TRBD1 aligns across 7 bases. With V trimmed by 4 bases and J by 11 bases, 8 bases remained unmatched. The CDR3 covers 12 residues. CDR1 and CDR2 from the germline V gene are SGHDT and YYEEEE. The CDR3 bases are TGTGCCAGCAGCCTTGAGGGGGCTGCGGCTTTCTTT. It encodes CASSLEGAAAFF. The full variable domain, rest sourced from reference TRBV5-6 and TRBJ1-1, is DAGVTQSPTHLIKTRGQQVTLRCSPKSGHDTVSWYQQALGQGPQFIFQYYEEEERQRGNFPDRFSGHQFPNYSSELNVNALLLGDSALYLCASSLEGAAAFFGQGTRLTVV.

This chain uses TRBV10-3 with TRBJ2-3; 9 bases align to TRBD1. From germline, CDR1 is ENHRY and CDR2 SYGVKD. V lost 6 bases, J lost 3 bases, and 7 bases stayed unmatched. This CDR3 has 15 residues. The CDR3 is CAISFLGTGTDTQYF. CDR3 DNA: TGTGCCATCAGCTTCCTCGGGACAGGGACAGATACGCAGTATTTT.

This clone was observed a single time. The chain joins TRBV2 to TRBJ2-3; D is ambiguous. V was cut by 5 bases and J by 4 bases, with 7 bases left in between. The CDR3 contains 12 residues. Per the germline V gene, CDR1 is SNHLY and CDR2 is FYNNEI. This CDR3 is CASSLESDTQYF. In DNA, the CDR3 is TGTGCCAGCAGTTTAGAATCAGATACGCAGTATTTT.

The chain uses TRBV19 and TRBJ2-1, with D tentatively TRBD1 (5 bases). Germline CDR1 LNHDA, CDR2 SQIVND (reference sequence). Deletions cut 5 bases from V and 3 bases from J, with 14 bases between. CDR3 length: 15 residues. CDR3 protein: CASSFQGRVYNEQFF. The CDR3 region has the DNA TGTGCCAGTAGTTTCCAGGGAAGAGTCTACAATGAGCAGTTCTTC.

The chain's CDR3 is CASTPIGVLNTEAFF. The CDR3 DNA reads TGCGCCAGCACTCCCATAGGGGTACTGAACACTGAAGCTTTCTTT. The rearrangement joins TRBV4-1 to TRBJ1-1; D is perhaps TRBD1 (5 bases). The CDR3 is made up of 15 amino acids. V lost 7 bases and J lost 0, with 15 bases in between. From germline, CDR1 is MGHRA and CDR2 YSYEKL.

The chain couples TRBV25-1 to TRBJ2-1; D perhaps matches TRBD1 (6 bases). CDR1 and CDR2 (germline): MGHDK, SYGVNS. The CDR3 contains 18 residues. The V gene lost 4 bases and the J gene lost 1 base, with 20 bases spanning the gap. As DNA, the CDR3 is TGTGCCAGCAGTGGCAGGGGCGAAACGGCTCAATCCTACAATGAGCAGTTCTTC. This encodes CASSGRGETAQSYNEQFF.

This chain connects TRBV6-5 to TRBJ1-1; no definite D call. Germline V gene data show CDR1 as MNHEY and CDR2 as SVGAGI. V was pared by 5 bases and J by 1 base, with 8 bases between. CDR3 size: 13 residues. The CDR3 DNA follows: TGTGCCAGCAGTCCCTGGGCGAACACTGAAGCTTTCTTT. It is translated as CASSPWANTEAFF.

This chain links TRBV28 with TRBJ2-1; 12 bases align to TRBD2. The germline CDR1 and CDR2 sequences are MDHEN and SYDVKM. V lost 3 bases to trimming and J lost 0 bases; unmatched junction nucleotides: 0. The CDR3 length is 16 residues. The CDR3 loop is CASSLTSGSSYNEQFF. For the CDR3, the DNA is TGTGCCAGCAGTTTGACTAGCGGGAGCTCCTACAATGAGCAGTTCTTC.

The V call is TRBV9, the J call TRBJ1-1; TRBD1 might be the D (5 bases). CDR1 SGDLS and CDR2 YYNGEE come from the germline V gene. The length of the CDR3 is 16 residues. Trimming stripped 3 bases from V and 0 bases from J, with 15 bases between. For the CDR3, the DNA is TGTGCCAGCAGCGCCCCCCGGGGGGGGGTGAACACTGAAGCTTTCTTT. It yields the protein CASSAPRGGVNTEAFF.

The chain combines TRBV7-9 with TRBJ1-1; 8 bases line up with TRBD1. Losses at the gene ends were 1 base for V and 8 bases for J; bases not matched to a gene: 3. The germline V gene encodes CDR1 SEHNR and CDR2 FQNEAQ (reference sequence). The CDR3 extends over 13 amino acids. CDR3 in amino acids: CASSLGQGKEAFF. The CDR3 bases are TGTGCCAGCAGCTTAGGACAGGGGAAGGAAGCTTTCTTT.

The gene calls are TRBV29-1 and TRBJ2-1, with 11 bases fitting TRBD2. The CDR3 sequence is 15 residues long. J gave up 0 bases and V 6 bases, and 4 bases lay outside the gene matches. The germline V gene has CDR1 SQVTM and CDR2 ANQGSEA. The CDR3 DNA is TGCAGCGTGACTAGCGGGGCGAGCTCCTACAATGAGCAGTTCTTC. Protein product: CSVTSGASSYNEQFF.

The chain employs TRBV7-6 and TRBJ2-5; weak D call: TRBD2 (5 bases). The V gene lost 1 base and the J gene lost 5 bases, with 11 bases spanning the gap. Looked up from germline, CDR1 is SGHVS and CDR2 is FNYEAQ. The CDR3 spans 14 residues. The DNA for the CDR3 is TGTGCCAGCAGCTTAGATGTTGGCGGGGAGACCCAGTACTTC. It translates to CASSLDVGGETQYF.

The chain carries TRBV7-9 and TRBJ1-2; a weak D match, TRBD1 (5 bases). There are 15 residues in the CDR3. V lost 5 bases, J lost 4 bases, and 17 bases lay in between. CDR1 and CDR2 (germline): SEHNR, FQNEAQ (reference sequence). Written as DNA, the CDR3 is TGTGCCAGCAGCCCACGTGGGGGAGGGGCCTATGGCTACACCTTC. Residues: CASSPRGGGAYGYTF.

The chain has TRBV5-1 and TRBJ2-7; 7 bases fit TRBD1. The V gene's germline CDR1 is SGHRS and CDR2 YFSETQ. Trimming at V came to 3 bases and at J to 3 bases, leaving 0 bases not matched to a gene. This CDR3 is 12 amino acids long. CDR3 residues: CASSWDSYEQYF. The DNA of the CDR3 is TGCGCCAGCAGCTGGGACAGCTACGAGCAGTACTTC.

The V gene is TRBV19, the J gene TRBJ1-2; 8 positions agree with TRBD1. V shed 7 bases and J 6 bases; nucleotides not matched to a gene: 4. The germline V gene encodes CDR1 LNHDA and CDR2 SQIVND (reference sequence). The CDR3 is 12 amino acids. CDR3 in DNA: TGTGCCAGTAATTGGGACAGGAATGGCTACACCTTC. Protein sequence: CASNWDRNGYTF. The full variable domain, in which reference TRBV19 and TRBJ1-2 provide the parts outside the CDR3, is DGGITQSPKYLFRKEGQNVTLSCEQNLNHDAMYWYRQDPGQGLRLIYYSQIVNDFQKGDIAEGYSVSREKKESFPLTVTSAQKNPTAFYLCASNWDRNGYTFGSGTRLTVV.

The chain is built from TRBV5-1 and TRBJ1-2, with unresolved D. This CDR3 has 14 residues. V dropped 2 bases and J dropped 2 bases, with 10 bases sitting between them. Germline V gives CDR1 SGHRS, CDR2 YFSETQ. The CDR3 spells CASSFSDFNYGYTF. The CDR3 DNA reads TGCGCCAGCAGCTTCTCAGATTTCAACTATGGCTACACCTTC.

The chain combines TRBV19 with TRBJ2-1, with 10 positions matching TRBD1. CDR1 is LNHDA, CDR2 SQIVND, per germline (reference sequence). The CDR3 totals 16 residues. V shed 5 bases and J 6 bases; nucleotides not matched to a gene: 10. The CDR3 protein is CASSRPGTGVSNEQFF. In DNA, the CDR3 is TGTGCCAGTAGTCGTCCCGGGACAGGGGTTAGCAATGAGCAGTTCTTC.

J is TRBJ2-5 and V is TRBV29-1, with 8 bases identical to TRBD2. Germline V gene lookup returns CDR1 SQVTM and CDR2 ANQGSEA. J gave up 10 bases and V 7 bases, and 14 bases lay outside the gene matches. The CDR3 runs to 13 residues. Here the CDR3 reads CSAAGLDKRNQYF. DNA for the CDR3: TGCAGCGCAGCGGGACTAGATAAGAGAAACCAGTACTTC.